This T cell receptor (beta chain) comes out of a study of shared clonotypes between healthy human individuals. Data came from immunoSEQ multiplex PCR; TCRdb stores just in-frame clones and leaves some out. The sample holds about 2.4 million clones, 80% to 95% seen once. This clone was found a few times. In germline, CDR1 is SQVTM, CDR2 ANQGSEA. Trimming removed 4 bases from V and 3 bases from J; junction bases left unmatched: 2. The CDR3 totals 13 residues. This sequence originates from a man between 18 and 29 years old in good health. Some clones in this sample may be carry-over from other donors' samples. The chain combines TRBV29-1 with TRBJ1-1, with 10 bases fitting TRBD1. Sequences were obtained from naive CD4+ T cells from PBMCs. Subset noted: CD45RA+ positively selected. CDR3 sequence reads: CSVVDRGHTEAFF. As DNA, the CDR3 is TGCAGCGTTGTTGACAGGGGGCACACTGAAGCTTTCTTT.